These 27 T cell receptor beta chains share one sample of origin, sequenced in a study of STAT3 mutations in large granular lymphocyte leukemia. Study-wide findings and caveats: At least one immunodominant TCR beta clonotype appeared in every T-cell large granular lymphocyte leukemia patient.

Method: immunoSEQ multiplex PCR; TCRdb's copy keeps in-frame clones and lacks some. In the table there are about 7,700 clones, roughly 79% of which are singletons. These receptors have no identified antigens. Material: peripheral blood mononuclear cells. The receptors derive from a woman aged 40 to 50 with T-cell large granular lymphocyte leukemia. Some clones in this sample may be carry-over from other donors' samples.

J is TRBJ1-1 and V is TRBV5-1; the D gene is possibly TRBD1 (6 bases). This CDR3 region has 13 residues. V was clipped by 5 bases and J by 5 bases, with 13 bases between them. Germline V lookup: CDR1 SGHRS, CDR2 YFSETQ. The CDR3 nucleotides read TGCGCCAGCAGTCTAGGGGGGTCTACTGAAGCTTTCTTT. Translating gives CASSLGGSTEAFF.

This chain joins TRBV7-9 and TRBJ2-7; 7 positions agree with TRBD2. Germline V CDR1 and CDR2: SEHNR, FQNEAQ (reference sequence). The length of the CDR3 is 15 residues. Losses at the gene ends were 1 base for V and 5 bases for J; bases not matched to a gene: 8. The DNA of the CDR3 is TGTGCCAGCAGCTTAGGGGCTAGCGGTTGGGACGAGCAGTACTTC. Amino acids: CASSLGASGWDEQYF.

The CDR3 DNA sequence: TGTGCCAGCAGCTCCTCATGGGGGGCAGCGAGCTCTGAGCAGTACTTC. Amino acids: CASSSSWGAASSEQYF. The chain recombines TRBV5-4 with TRBJ2-7; either TRBD1 or TRBD2 may fit D (6 bases each). This CDR3 spans 16 amino acids. Germline CDR1 SGHNT, CDR2 YYREEE (reference sequence). The germline V and J ends were trimmed by 3 bases and 7 bases, with 23 bases remaining between them.

This clone showed up just a few times. The chain is built from TRBV30 and TRBJ1-2; D remains ambiguous. The CDR3 covers 17 residues. CDR1 and CDR2 from the germline V gene are GTSNPN and SVGIG (reference sequence). Between the trimmed V and J ends, which lost 3 bases and 0 bases, there was a span of 20 bases. CDR3 nucleotides: TGTGCCTGGAGGCGAACGGACCGCCTGAACCCTAACTATGGCTACACCTTC. Encoded protein: CAWRRTDRLNPNYGYTF.

The chain joins TRBV6-6 to TRBJ2-7; 7 bases fit TRBD1. Trimming cost V 6 bases and J 5 bases; bases outside gene matches: 4. The CDR3 covers 12 residues. Germline CDR1 is MNHNY and CDR2 is SVGAGI (reference sequence). The DNA for the CDR3 is TGTGCCAGCAGCCTCACAGGGGACGAGCAGTACTTC. As protein: CASSLTGDEQYF.

The chain recombines TRBV30 with TRBJ2-1, with 11 bases that match TRBD2. V gave up 7 bases and J gave up 3 bases; unmatched junction bases: 11. The germline V gene has CDR1 GTSNPN and CDR2 SVGIG (reference sequence). This CDR3 has 16 amino acids. The CDR3 bases are TGTGCCTTTAGCGGGGGGGGAGTCGGGAACTACAATGAGCAGTTCTTC. Translation gives CAFSGGGVGNYNEQFF.

This chain joins TRBV1 and TRBJ2-7; the D segment call TRBD2 is taken from the table without a DNA check. TRBV1 is given as a pseudogene. The CDR3 length is 13 residues. The CDR3 sequence is CTSSRIAGPTTYF. The CDR3, as DNA: TGCACCAGCAGCCGAATAGCGGGACCCACCACCTACTTC.

This clone has a single count. J is TRBJ1-1 and V is TRBV7-9; D gene uncertain. Per the germline V gene, CDR1 is SEHNR and CDR2 is FQNEAQ (reference sequence). Trimming took off 4 bases at V and 5 bases at J, with 17 bases between the two ends. CDR3 length: 15 amino acids. The CDR3 region has the DNA TGTGCCAGCAGCTCCCCCCCGAAGTCGTCGACTGAAGCTTTCTTT. Amino acid sequence: CASSSPPKSSTEAFF.

The J gene is TRBJ1-1, the V gene TRBV13; D is ambiguous. There are 15 residues in the CDR3. Per the germline V gene, CDR1 is PRHDT and CDR2 is FYEKMQ (reference sequence). Trimming shortened V by 2 bases and J by 1 base, and 11 bases separated the two germline ends. The CDR3 here is CASSLTRVQNTEAFF. The CDR3 coding sequence is TGTGCCAGCAGCTTAACGAGGGTTCAGAACACTGAAGCTTTCTTT.

The V gene is TRBV18, the J gene TRBJ2-7; TRBD2 matches 10 bases. CDR3 length: 16 amino acids. In germline, CDR1 is KGHSH, CDR2 LQKENI. Trimming removed 6 bases from V and 2 bases from J; junction bases left unmatched: 10. The CDR3: CASSPAGLAVTYEQYF. The CDR3 DNA follows: TGTGCCAGCTCTCCCGCCGGACTAGCGGTAACCTACGAGCAGTACTTC.

The chain uses TRBV18 and TRBJ1-6, with D unresolved. The V gene lost 5 bases and the J gene lost 4 bases, with 15 bases spanning the gap. Germline loops: CDR1 KGHSH, CDR2 LQKENI. This CDR3 is built from 16 residues. This CDR3 is CASSRTADGYNSPLHF. The CDR3 coding sequence is TGTGCCAGCTCAAGAACGGCGGACGGATATAATTCACCCCTCCACTTT.

V is TRBV30 and J is TRBJ2-7, with D unclear. Germline assignment: CDR1 GTSNPN and CDR2 SVGIG (reference sequence). The CDR3 runs to 12 residues. V was shortened by 0 bases and J by 6 bases, with 9 bases between the two germline ends. CDR3: CAWSVSQVEQYF. The CDR3 bases are TGTGCCTGGAGTGTTTCGCAGGTCGAGCAGTACTTC.

The chain recombines TRBV5-6 with TRBJ1-2; D remains ambiguous. Trimming took off 1 base at V and 0 bases at J, with 7 bases between the two ends. This CDR3 contains 14 residues. Germline values: CDR1 SGHDT, CDR2 YYEEEE. The CDR3 is CASSLKGPNYGYTF. In DNA, the CDR3 is TGTGCCAGCAGCTTGAAAGGTCCTAACTATGGCTACACCTTC.

The chain uses TRBV20-1 and TRBJ1-1; D call uncertain. V gave up 6 bases and J gave up 3 bases, with 5 bases separating them. The germline V gene encodes CDR1 DFQATT and CDR2 SNEGSKA (reference sequence). This CDR3 has 10 amino acids. The CDR3, as DNA: TGCAGTGCCGCGGACACTGAAGCTTTCTTT. Residues: CSAADTEAFF.

The V and J genes are TRBV19 and TRBJ1-6; no clear D. Trimming shortened V by 8 bases and J by 7 bases, and 15 bases separated the two germline ends. Per germline, CDR1 LNHDA and CDR2 SQIVND (reference sequence). This CDR3 is built from 14 residues. CDR3 sequence reads: CASRWTGMNSPLHF. In DNA, the CDR3 is TGTGCCAGTCGGTGGACGGGCATGAATTCACCCCTCCACTTT.

V usage is TRBV6-5 and J usage is TRBJ2-7; 10 nucleotides align to TRBD1. The CDR3 is 15 residues long. V shed 2 bases, J shed 7 bases, and the junction held 8 bases outside the gene matches. The germline CDR1 and CDR2 sequences are MNHEY and SVGAGI. The CDR3 reads CASSYAPDRGREQYF. The CDR3 region has the DNA TGTGCCAGCAGTTACGCCCCGGACAGGGGGAGAGAGCAGTACTTC.

The gene calls are TRBV7-2 and TRBJ2-3; D not resolved. The V gene lost 1 base and the J gene lost 2 bases, with 7 bases spanning the gap. The CDR3 loop spans 14 amino acids. Germline V CDR1 and CDR2: SGHTA, FQGNSA. The CDR3 is CASSLGFDTDTQYF. The CDR3 region has the DNA TGTGCCAGCAGCTTAGGGTTTGACACAGATACGCAGTATTTT.

This chain joins TRBV5-1 and TRBJ1-2, with 9 bases matching TRBD1. V lost 4 bases and J lost 5; bases outside the gene matches: 6. Germline values: CDR1 SGHRS, CDR2 YFSETQ. This CDR3 contains 14 residues. The CDR3 region is CASSPGTGQYGYTF. CDR3 coding DNA: TGCGCCAGCAGCCCCGGGACAGGGCAGTATGGCTACACCTTC.

The rearrangement uses TRBV5-1 and TRBJ1-1, with D uncertain. This CDR3 has 14 residues. Germline loops: CDR1 SGHRS, CDR2 YFSETQ. V dropped 4 bases and J dropped 0 bases, with 10 bases sitting between them. The CDR3 nucleotides are TGCGCCAGCAGCCGAGACAACATGAACACTGAAGCTTTCTTT. Amino acids: CASSRDNMNTEAFF.

The chain carries TRBV30 and TRBJ1-3; D perhaps matches TRBD1 (5 bases). Germline CDR1 GTSNPN, CDR2 SVGIG (reference sequence). V lost 5 bases and J lost 9, with 20 bases in between. This CDR3 comprises 14 residues. The CDR3 nucleotides read TGTGCCTGGGGTGGCCAAGCAGGGTCTGGCACCATATATTTT. Translating it yields CAWGGQAGSGTIYF.

As for this clone: Other nucleotide sequences in the sample specify the same CDR3. The CDR3 loop reads CASSLAGSSYEQYF. CDR3 bases: TGCGCCAGCAGCTTGGCCGGAAGCTCCTACGAGCAGTACTTC. This chain joins TRBV5-1 and TRBJ2-7; D is unclear. Germline V gene sequence: CDR1 SGHRS, CDR2 YFSETQ. This CDR3 contains 14 residues. The V gene lost 0 bases and the J gene lost 0 bases, with 7 bases spanning the gap.

The chain links TRBV4-3 to TRBJ2-7; unclear D gene. The germline V and J ends were trimmed by 0 bases and 0 bases, with 9 bases remaining between them. From germline, CDR1 is LGHNA and CDR2 YSLEER. CDR3 size: 15 residues. For the CDR3, the DNA is TGCGCCAGCAGCCAAGATTCGGCAAGCTCCTACGAGCAGTACTTC. Encoded protein: CASSQDSASSYEQYF.

V is TRBV30 and J is TRBJ2-7; either TRBD1 or TRBD2 may supply D (5 bases each). V dropped 2 bases and J dropped 0 bases, with 17 bases sitting between them. Germline CDR1 and CDR2: GTSNPN and SVGIG (reference sequence). CDR3 length: 16 residues. The CDR3 sequence: CAWSPTRGQISYEQYF. DNA of the CDR3: TGTGCCTGGAGTCCGACGAGGGGTCAGATCTCCTACGAGCAGTACTTC.

The rearrangement joins TRBV28 to TRBJ1-1, with D tentatively TRBD1 (6 bases). The CDR3 extends over 13 amino acids. The V gene lost 3 bases and the J gene lost 5 bases, with 10 bases spanning the gap. Germline V gene data show CDR1 as MDHEN and CDR2 as SYDVKM. The CDR3 sequence: CASSFGGPTEAFF. CDR3 DNA: TGTGCCAGCAGTTTTGGGGGCCCGACTGAAGCTTTCTTT.

The chain uses TRBV5-1 and TRBJ1-2, with D hard to call. Germline V CDR1 and CDR2: SGHRS, YFSETQ. V gave up 4 bases and J gave up 4 bases, with 14 bases separating them. The CDR3 loop spans 14 amino acids. The CDR3 bases are TGCGCCAGCAGCCCCGCGGAGGGAAGCTATGGCTACACCTTC. This encodes CASSPAEGSYGYTF.

This chain connects TRBV7-9 to TRBJ2-7, with D maybe TRBD1 (6 bases). Germline CDR1 reads SEHNR; CDR2 reads FQNEAQ (reference sequence). The CDR3 has 15 residues. V lost 2 bases and J lost 1, with 12 bases in between. CDR3 nucleotide sequence: TGTGCCAGCAGCTTACCGGGACACCTATCCTACGAGCAGTACTTC. It codes for CASSLPGHLSYEQYF.

The chain joins TRBV6-6 to TRBJ1-1; unclear D gene. The germline V gene encodes CDR1 MNHNY and CDR2 SVGAGI (reference sequence). The CDR3 length is 15 residues. V was pared by 0 bases and J by 0 bases, with 8 bases between. CDR3 coding DNA: TGTGCCAGCAGTTACTCGGGGTACGTGAACACTGAAGCTTTCTTT. Translation gives CASSYSGYVNTEAFF.